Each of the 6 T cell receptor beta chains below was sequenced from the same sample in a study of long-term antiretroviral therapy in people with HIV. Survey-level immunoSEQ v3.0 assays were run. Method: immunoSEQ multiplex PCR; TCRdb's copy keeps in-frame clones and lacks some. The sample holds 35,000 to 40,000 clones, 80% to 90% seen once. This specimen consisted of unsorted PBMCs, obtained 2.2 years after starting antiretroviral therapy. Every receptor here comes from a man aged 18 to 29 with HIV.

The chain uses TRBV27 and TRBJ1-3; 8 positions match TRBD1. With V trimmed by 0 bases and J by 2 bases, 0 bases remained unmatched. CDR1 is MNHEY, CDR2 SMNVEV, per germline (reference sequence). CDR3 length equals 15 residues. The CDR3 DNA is TGTGCCAGCAGTTTATCACAGGGGGCTGGAAACACCATATATTTT. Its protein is CASSLSQGAGNTIYF.

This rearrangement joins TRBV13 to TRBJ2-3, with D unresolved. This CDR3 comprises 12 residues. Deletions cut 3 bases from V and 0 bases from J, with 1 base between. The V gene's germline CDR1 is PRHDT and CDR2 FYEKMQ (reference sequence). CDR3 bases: TGTGCCAGCAGCTTTAGCACAGATACGCAGTATTTT. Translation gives CASSFSTDTQYF.

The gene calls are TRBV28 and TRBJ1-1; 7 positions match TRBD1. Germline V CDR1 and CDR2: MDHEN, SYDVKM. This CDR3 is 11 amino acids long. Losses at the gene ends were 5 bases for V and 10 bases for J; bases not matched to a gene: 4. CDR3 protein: CASSTGVSAFF. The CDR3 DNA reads TGTGCCAGCAGTACAGGGGTCTCAGCTTTCTTT.

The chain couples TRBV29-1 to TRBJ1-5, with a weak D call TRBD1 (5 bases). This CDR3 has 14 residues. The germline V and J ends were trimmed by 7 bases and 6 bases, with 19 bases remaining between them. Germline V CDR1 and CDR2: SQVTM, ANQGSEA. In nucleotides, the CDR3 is TGCAGCGCCTCAAAGGGGCAGGGAGGTCAGCCCCAGCATTTT. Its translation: CSASKGQGGQPQHF.

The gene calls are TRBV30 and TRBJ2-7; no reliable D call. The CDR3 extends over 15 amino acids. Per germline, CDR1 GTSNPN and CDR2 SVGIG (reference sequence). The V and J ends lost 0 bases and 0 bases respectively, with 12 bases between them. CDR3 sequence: CAWSVQSANSYEQYF. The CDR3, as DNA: TGTGCCTGGAGTGTACAGTCGGCGAACTCCTACGAGCAGTACTTC.

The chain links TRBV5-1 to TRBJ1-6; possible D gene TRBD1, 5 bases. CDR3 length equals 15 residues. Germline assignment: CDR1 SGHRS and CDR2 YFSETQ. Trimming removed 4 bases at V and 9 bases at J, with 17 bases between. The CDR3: CASSRSGSRGSPLHF. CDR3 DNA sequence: TGCGCCAGCAGCCGGTCAGGGAGTCGGGGTTCACCCCTCCACTTT.